Here is one T cell receptor beta chain with its context. This sample was taken from a study of blood T cell repertoires in COVID-19. Study background: In each case, the material was cDNA or gDNA derived from T cells, B-cell-depleted T cells, or PBMCs.

The CDR3 has 13 residues. The V gene lost 2 bases and the J gene lost 5 bases, with 9 bases spanning the gap. Sequencing was performed with immunoSEQ multiplex PCR; in TCRdb, only in-frame clones are kept and a portion is missing. The repertoire holds some 130,000 clones, 65% to 90% seen once, with under 2.5% in the top ten. Participant age was roughly 18 to 100 years, and participants resided in 24 US areas. Recovery meant two consecutive negative NP/OP PCR tests, professional clearance, or resolved symptoms. This chain links TRBV12-3 or TRBV12-4 with TRBJ2-5; D possibly corresponds to TRBD1 (6 bases). The sequence came from a woman in her forties or fifties who had recovered from COVID-19. Sequenced sample: PBMCs or T cells enriched from blood (not recorded which). CDR3 sequence reads: CASSLQGRETQYF. CDR3 DNA: TGTGCCAGCAGTTTACAGGGGCGTGAGACCCAGTACTTC.